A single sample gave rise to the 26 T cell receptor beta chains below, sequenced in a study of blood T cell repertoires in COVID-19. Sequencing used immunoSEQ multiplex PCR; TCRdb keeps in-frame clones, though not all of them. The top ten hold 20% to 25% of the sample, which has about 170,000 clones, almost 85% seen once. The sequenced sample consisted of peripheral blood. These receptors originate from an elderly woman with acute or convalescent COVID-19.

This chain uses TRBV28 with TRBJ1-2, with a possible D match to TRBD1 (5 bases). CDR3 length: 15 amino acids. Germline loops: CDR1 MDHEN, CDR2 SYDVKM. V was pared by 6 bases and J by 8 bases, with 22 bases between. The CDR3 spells CASRPQATLKGGYTF. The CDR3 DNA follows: TGTGCCAGCAGGCCACAGGCTACACTTAAAGGAGGCTACACCTTC.

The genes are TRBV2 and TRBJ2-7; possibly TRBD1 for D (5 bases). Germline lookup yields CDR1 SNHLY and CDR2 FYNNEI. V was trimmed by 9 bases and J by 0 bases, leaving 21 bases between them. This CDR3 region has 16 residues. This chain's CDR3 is CASPGVRGRSSYEQYF. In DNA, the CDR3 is TGTGCCAGTCCTGGTGTAAGGGGCCGATCCTCCTACGAGCAGTACTTC.

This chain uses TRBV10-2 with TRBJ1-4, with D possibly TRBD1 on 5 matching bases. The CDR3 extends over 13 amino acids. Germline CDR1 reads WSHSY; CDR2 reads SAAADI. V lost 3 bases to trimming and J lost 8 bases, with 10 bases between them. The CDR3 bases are TGCGCCAGCAGTGATCCAGGGAAGGAAAAACTGTTTTTT. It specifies CASSDPGKEKLFF.

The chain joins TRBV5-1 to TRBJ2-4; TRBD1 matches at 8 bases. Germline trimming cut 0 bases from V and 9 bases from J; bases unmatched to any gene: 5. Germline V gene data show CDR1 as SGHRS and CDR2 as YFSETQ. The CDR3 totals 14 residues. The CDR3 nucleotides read TGCGCCAGCAGCTTGGGGGGACAGGAGAGCATTCAGTACTTC. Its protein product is CASSLGGQESIQYF.

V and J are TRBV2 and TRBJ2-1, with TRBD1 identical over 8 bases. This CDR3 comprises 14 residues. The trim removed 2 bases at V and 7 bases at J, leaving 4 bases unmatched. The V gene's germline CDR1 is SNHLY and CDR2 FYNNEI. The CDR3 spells CASSEQGAGNEQFF. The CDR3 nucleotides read TGTGCCAGCAGTGAACAGGGGGCAGGTAATGAGCAGTTCTTC.

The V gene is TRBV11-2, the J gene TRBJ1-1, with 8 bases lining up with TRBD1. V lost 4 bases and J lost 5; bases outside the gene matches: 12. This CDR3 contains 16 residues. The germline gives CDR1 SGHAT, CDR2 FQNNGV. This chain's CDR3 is CASSSSPGGEVTEAFF. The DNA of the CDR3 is TGTGCCAGCAGCTCCTCCCCAGGGGGCGAGGTTACTGAAGCTTTCTTT.

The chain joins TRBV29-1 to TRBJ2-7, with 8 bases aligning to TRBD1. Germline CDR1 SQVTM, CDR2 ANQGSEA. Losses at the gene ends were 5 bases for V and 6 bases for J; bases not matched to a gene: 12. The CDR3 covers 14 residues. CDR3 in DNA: TGCAGCGTTTCGGTCGACAGGGGTTTCGGCGAGCAGTACTTC. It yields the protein CSVSVDRGFGEQYF.

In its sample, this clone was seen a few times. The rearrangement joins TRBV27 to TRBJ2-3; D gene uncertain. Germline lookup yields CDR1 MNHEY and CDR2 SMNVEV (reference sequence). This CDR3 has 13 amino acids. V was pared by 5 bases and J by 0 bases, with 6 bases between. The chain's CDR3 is CASSTTSTDTQYF. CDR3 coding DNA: TGTGCCAGCAGTACGACTAGCACAGATACGCAGTATTTT.

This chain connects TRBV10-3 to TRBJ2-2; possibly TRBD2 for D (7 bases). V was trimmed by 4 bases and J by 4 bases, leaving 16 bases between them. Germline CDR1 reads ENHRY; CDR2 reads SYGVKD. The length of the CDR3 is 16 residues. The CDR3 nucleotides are TGTGCCATCAGTGGGGGGGGCGCGTCTCGCACCGGGGAGCTGTTTTTT. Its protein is CAISGGGASRTGELFF.

Here the CDR3 reads CASSSPRGGPSPYEQYF. The CDR3 DNA sequence: TGTGCCAGCAGCTCACCCCGCGGGGGACCCTCCCCCTACGAGCAGTACTTC. The rearrangement uses TRBV7-9 and TRBJ2-7, with 7 nucleotides matching TRBD2. The germline gives CDR1 SEHNR, CDR2 FQNEAQ (reference sequence). The CDR3 contains 17 residues. V dropped 4 bases and J dropped 2; count of bases not matched to a gene: 14.

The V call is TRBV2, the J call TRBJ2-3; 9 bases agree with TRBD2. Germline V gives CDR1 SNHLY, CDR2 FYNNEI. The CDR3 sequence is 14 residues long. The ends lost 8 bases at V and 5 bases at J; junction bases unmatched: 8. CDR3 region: CASASGTSQDTQYF. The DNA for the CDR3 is TGTGCCAGCGCATCCGGGACTAGCCAAGATACGCAGTATTTT.

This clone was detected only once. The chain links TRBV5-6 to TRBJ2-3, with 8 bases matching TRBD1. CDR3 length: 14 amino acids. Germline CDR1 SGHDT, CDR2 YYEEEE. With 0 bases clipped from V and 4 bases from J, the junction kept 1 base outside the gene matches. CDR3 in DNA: TGTGCCAGCAGCTTGGCACAGGGGGCAGATACGCAGTATTTT. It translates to CASSLAQGADTQYF. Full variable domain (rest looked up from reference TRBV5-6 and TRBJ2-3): DAGVTQSPTHLIKTRGQQVTLRCSPKSGHDTVSWYQQALGQGPQFIFQYYEEEERQRGNFPDRFSGHQFPNYSSELNVNALLLGDSALYLCASSLAQGADTQYFGPGTRLTVL.

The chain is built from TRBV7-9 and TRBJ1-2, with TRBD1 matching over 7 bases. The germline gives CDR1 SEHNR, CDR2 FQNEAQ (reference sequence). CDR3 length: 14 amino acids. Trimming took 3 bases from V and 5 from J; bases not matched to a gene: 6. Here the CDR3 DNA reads TGTGCCAGCAGCTTCGCCGGGACAGAGTATGGCTACACCTTC. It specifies CASSFAGTEYGYTF.

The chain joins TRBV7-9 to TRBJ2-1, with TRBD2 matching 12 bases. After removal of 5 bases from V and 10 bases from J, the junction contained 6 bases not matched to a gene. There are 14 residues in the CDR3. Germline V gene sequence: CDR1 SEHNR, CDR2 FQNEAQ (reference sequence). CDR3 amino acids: CASSLTSGRDEQFF. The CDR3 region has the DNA TGTGCCAGCAGCCTGACTAGCGGGAGAGACGAGCAGTTCTTC.

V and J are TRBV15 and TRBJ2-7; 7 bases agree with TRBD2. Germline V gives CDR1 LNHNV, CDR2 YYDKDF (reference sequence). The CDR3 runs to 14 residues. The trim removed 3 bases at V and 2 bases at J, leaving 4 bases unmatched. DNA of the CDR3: TGTGCCACCAGCAGGGGCGGGACTACCTACGAGCAGTACTTC. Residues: CATSRGGTTYEQYF.

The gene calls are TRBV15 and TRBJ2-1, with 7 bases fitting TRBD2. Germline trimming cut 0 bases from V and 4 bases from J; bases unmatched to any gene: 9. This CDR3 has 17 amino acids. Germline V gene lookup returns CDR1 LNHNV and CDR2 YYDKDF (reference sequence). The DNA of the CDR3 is TGTGCCACCAGCAGAGATATAGACGGGAGGTCTTACAATGAGCAGTTCTTC. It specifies CATSRDIDGRSYNEQFF. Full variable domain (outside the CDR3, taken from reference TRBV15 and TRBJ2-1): DAMVIQNPRYQVTQFGKPVTLSCSQTLNHNVMYWYQQKSSQAPKLLFHYYDKDFNNEADTPDNFQSRRPNTSFCFLDIRSPGLGDTAMYLCATSRDIDGRSYNEQFFGPGTRLTVL.

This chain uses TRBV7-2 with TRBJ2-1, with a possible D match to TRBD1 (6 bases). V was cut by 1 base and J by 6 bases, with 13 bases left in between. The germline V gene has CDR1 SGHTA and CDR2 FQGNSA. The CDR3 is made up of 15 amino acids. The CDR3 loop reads CASSLGDPGVNEQFF. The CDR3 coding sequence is TGTGCCAGCAGCTTAGGGGACCCAGGGGTCAATGAGCAGTTCTTC.

CDR3 bases: TGTGCCTGGAGTCCGGGTCGGGATCAGCCCCAGCATTTT. Protein: CAWSPGRDQPQHF. This sequence joins TRBV30 and TRBJ1-5, with no clear D. The ends were cut back, 2 bases at V and 5 bases at J, with 10 bases in the middle. Per the germline V gene, CDR1 is GTSNPN and CDR2 is SVGIG (reference sequence). This CDR3 is built from 13 residues.

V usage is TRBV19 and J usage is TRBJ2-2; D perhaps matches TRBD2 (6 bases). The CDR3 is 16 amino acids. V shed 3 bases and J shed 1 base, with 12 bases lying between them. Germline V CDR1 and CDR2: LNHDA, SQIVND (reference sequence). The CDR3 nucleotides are TGTGCCAGTAGTATTAGGAGGGCCCAGAACACCGGGGAGCTGTTTTTT. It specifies CASSIRRAQNTGELFF.

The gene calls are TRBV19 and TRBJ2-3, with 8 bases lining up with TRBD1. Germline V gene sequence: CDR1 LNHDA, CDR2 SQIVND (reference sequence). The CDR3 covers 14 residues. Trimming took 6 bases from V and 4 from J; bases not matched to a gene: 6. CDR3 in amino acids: CASRNRGNSDTQYF. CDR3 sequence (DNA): TGTGCCAGTAGAAACAGGGGGAATTCAGATACGCAGTATTTT. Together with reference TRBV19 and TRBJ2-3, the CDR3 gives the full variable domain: DGGITQSPKYLFRKEGQNVTLSCEQNLNHDAMYWYRQDPGQGLRLIYYSQIVNDFQKGDIAEGYSVSREKKESFPLTVTSAQKNPTAFYLCASRNRGNSDTQYFGPGTRLTVL.

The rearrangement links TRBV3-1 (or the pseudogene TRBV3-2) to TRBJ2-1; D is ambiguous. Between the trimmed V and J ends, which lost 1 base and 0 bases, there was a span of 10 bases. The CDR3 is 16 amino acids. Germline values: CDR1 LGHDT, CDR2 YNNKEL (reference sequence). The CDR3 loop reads CASSQVRRVSYNEQFF. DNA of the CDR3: TGTGCCAGCAGCCAAGTTCGGAGAGTCTCCTACAATGAGCAGTTCTTC.

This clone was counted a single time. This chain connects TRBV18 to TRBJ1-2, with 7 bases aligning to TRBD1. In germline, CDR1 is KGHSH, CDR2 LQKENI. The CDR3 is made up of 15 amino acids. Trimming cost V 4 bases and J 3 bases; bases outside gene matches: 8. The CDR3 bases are TGTGCCAGCTCACGGCTGGACAGGAGCTACTATGGCTACACCTTC. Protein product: CASSRLDRSYYGYTF.

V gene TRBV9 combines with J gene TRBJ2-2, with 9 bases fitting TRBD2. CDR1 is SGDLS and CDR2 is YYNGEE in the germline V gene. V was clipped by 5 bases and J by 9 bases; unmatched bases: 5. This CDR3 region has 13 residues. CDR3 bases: TGTGCCAGCAGTCAGCTAGCGGGGAGGGAGCTGTTTTTT. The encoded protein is CASSQLAGRELFF. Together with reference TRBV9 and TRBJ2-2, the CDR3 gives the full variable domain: DSGVTQTPKHLITATGQRVTLRCSPRSGDLSVYWYQQSLDQGLQFLIQYYNGEERAKGNILERFSAQQFPDLHSELNLSSLELGDSALYFCASSQLAGRELFFGEGSRLTVL.

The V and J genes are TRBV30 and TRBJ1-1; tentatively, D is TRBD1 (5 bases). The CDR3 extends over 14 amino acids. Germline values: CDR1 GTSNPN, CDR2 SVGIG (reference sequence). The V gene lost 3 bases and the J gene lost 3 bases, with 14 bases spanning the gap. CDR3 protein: CAWSTTRVYTEAFF. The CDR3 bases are TGTGCCTGGAGCACAACCAGGGTTTACACTGAAGCTTTCTTT.

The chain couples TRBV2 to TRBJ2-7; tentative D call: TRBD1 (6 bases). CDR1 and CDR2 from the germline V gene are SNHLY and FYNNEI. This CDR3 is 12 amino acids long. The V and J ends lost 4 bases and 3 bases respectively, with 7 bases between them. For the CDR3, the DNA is TGTGCCAGCAGTGTGACAGGCTACGAGCAGTACTTC. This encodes CASSVTGYEQYF.

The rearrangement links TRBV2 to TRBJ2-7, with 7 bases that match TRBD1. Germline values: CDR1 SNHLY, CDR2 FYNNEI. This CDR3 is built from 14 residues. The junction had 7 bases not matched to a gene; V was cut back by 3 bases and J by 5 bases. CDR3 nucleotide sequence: TGTGCCAGCAGTGATGGGACAGCGTGGGACGAGCAGTACTTC. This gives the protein CASSDGTAWDEQYF.